Listed below are T cell receptor beta chains from one sample, sequenced in a study of blood T cell repertoires in COVID-19. Sequencing was performed with immunoSEQ multiplex PCR; in TCRdb, only in-frame clones are kept and a portion is missing. The data hold about 210,000 clones, with about 88% observed a single time. Input material: peripheral blood. The source of these receptors is a man younger than 35 with active or convalescent COVID-19. Both conserved end residues are part of each CDR3. D genes are given only for firm matches. Only some rows state a clone size, as once, few, many or a class for expanded clones.

>TRBJ2-5|TRBV7-8|TRBD2|14|few
TGTGCCAGCAGGGCCGGGACTAACCAAGAGACCCAGTACTTC
CASRAGTNQETQYF
>TRBJ2-2|TRBV29-1|TRBD1|13|-
TGCAGCGTTTTGCAGGGGGCGGCCGGGGAGCTGTTTTTT
CSVLQGAAGELFF
>TRBJ1-1|TRBV27|-|15|-
-
CASSTSTGPPVEAFF
>TRBJ2-1|TRBV15|TRBD2|17|-
TGTGCCACCAGCAGAGATTGGGCTAGCGGGAGTAGCAATGAGCAGTTCTTC
CATSRDWASGSSNEQFF
>TRBJ2-1|TRBV5-1|TRBD1|16|once
TGCGCCAGCAGCTTAGATACCGGGACAGGGGGCAGGGAGCAGTTCTTC
CASSLDTGTGGREQFF
>TRBJ1-2|TRBV9|-|14|-
TGTGCCAGCAGCACCCCCTCACAGGCCCCGGGCTACACCTTC
CASSTPSQAPGYTF
>TRBJ2-2|TRBV25-1|-|14|-
TGTGCCAGTCTTCACAGTCAGAACACCGGGGAGCTGTTTTTT
CASLHSQNTGELFF
>TRBJ2-3|TRBV30|-|12|few
TGTGCCTGGGCGGTTAGCACAGATACGCAGTATTTT
CAWAVSTDTQYF
>TRBJ2-5|TRBV4-1|-|15|-
TGCGCCAGCAGCCAAGGGCCACCTTTCGTAGAGACCCAGTACTTC
CASSQGPPFVETQYF
>TRBJ1-2|TRBV25-1|-|13|-
TGTGCCAGCAGGAACAGGGCCAACTATGGCTACACCTTC
CASRNRANYGYTF
>TRBJ2-2|TRBV4-2|TRBD2|17|-
TGTGCCAGCAGCCAACTGACTAGCGGGAGAAGGACCGGGGAGCTGTTTTTT
CASSQLTSGRRTGELFF
>TRBJ1-1|TRBV4-1|-|15|once
TGCGCCAGCAGCCAACCGATACGAGGGTTCACTGAAGCTTTCTTT
CASSQPIRGFTEAFF
>TRBJ2-7|TRBV6-5|TRBD2|15|-
TGTGCCAGCAGAGAGGGACTAGCGTACTCCTACGAGCAGTACTTC
CASREGLAYSYEQYF
>TRBJ1-1|TRBV11-2|-|16|-
TGTGCCAGCAGCTTATCCGGGAGGCAGCCGAACACTGAAGCTTTCTTT
CASSLSGRQPNTEAFF
>TRBJ2-7|TRBV7-2|-|14|-
TGTGCCAGCAGCTTAGAGTATCGGGTTCCCGAGCAGTACTTC
CASSLEYRVPEQYF
>TRBJ2-2|TRBV19|-|14|-
TGTGCCAGTAGTATCAGGGGTCAAACCGGGGAGCTGTTTTTT
CASSIRGQTGELFF
>TRBJ2-1|TRBV9|TRBD2|15|-
TGTGCCAGCAGCGTATCTAGCGGGAGTCGGAATGAGCAGTTCTTC
CASSVSSGSRNEQFF
>TRBJ2-3|TRBV4-3|TRBD2|17|-
TGCGCCAGCAGTCGAGCCAGGACTAGCGGGGCTTCAGATACGCAGTATTTT
CASSRARTSGASDTQYF
>TRBJ2-4|TRBV30|TRBD1|16|-
TGTGCCTGGAGTAATGTCAGGAGCCAGGGGGAAGGCATTCAGTACTTC
CAWSNVRSQGEGIQYF
>TRBJ2-3|TRBV3-1/TRBV3-2|-|14|-
TGTGCCAGCAGCCAAGGACTGAGCACAGATACGCAGTATTTT
CASSQGLSTDTQYF
>TRBJ2-7|TRBV5-4|-|16|once
TGTGCCAGCAGGTCTAATGGACAAGACCTATCCTACGAGCAGTACTTC
CASRSNGQDLSYEQYF
>TRBJ2-4|TRBV5-1|TRBD2|16|-
TGCGCCAGTGCTACCCGGGGGGGACTAGGTGGAAACATTCAGTACTTC
CASATRGGLGGNIQYF
>TRBJ2-3|TRBV7-9|TRBD2|17|-
TGTGCCAGCAGCTCAGGGGGACTAGCGGGACACACAGATACGCAGTATTTT
CASSSGGLAGHTDTQYF
>TRBJ1-5|TRBV6-5|-|14|-
TGTGCCAGCAGTCCGGTAGGGGCGAATCAGCCCCAGCATTTT
CASSPVGANQPQHF
>TRBJ1-1|TRBV28|TRBD1|15|-
TGTGCCAGCAGTTTCCCGGGACAGGGGAACACTGAAGCTTTCTTT
CASSFPGQGNTEAFF
>TRBJ2-1|TRBV30|-|11|-
TGTGCCTGCCTAAGCGGCAATGAGCAGTTCTTC
CACLSGNEQFF
>TRBJ1-1|TRBV15|-|14|-
TGTGCCACCAGCCCAGGGACTTATGGGACTGAAGCTTTCTTT
CATSPGTYGTEAFF
>TRBJ1-6|TRBV30|-|14|-
TGTGCCTGGAGTCCCGGTTTCTATAATTCACCCCTCCACTTT
CAWSPGFYNSPLHF
>TRBJ2-7|TRBV5-4|TRBD2|16|-
TGTGCCAGCAGCCCAGGACTAGCGGGAGCGGAGTACGAGCAGTACTTC
CASSPGLAGAEYEQYF
>TRBJ2-3|TRBV4-1|-|16|-
TGCGCCAGCAGCCAAGATCCGGGTGTCGGGGCAGATACGCAGTATTTT
CASSQDPGVGADTQYF
>TRBJ2-7|TRBV7-2|-|14|-
TGTGCCAGCAGCCCCAGGACAGCCTCCTACGAGCAGTACTTC
CASSPRTASYEQYF
>TRBJ1-1|TRBV9|-|13|-
TGTGCCAGCAGCCAGGGATCGGACACTGAAGCTTTCTTT
CASSQGSDTEAFF
>TRBJ2-1|TRBV5-1|TRBD2|15|-
TGCGCCAGCAGCTTGGAAGCGGGAGTTCCCAATGAGCAGTTCTTC
CASSLEAGVPNEQFF
>TRBJ2-2|TRBV7-9|-|14|-
TGTGCCAGCAGCCCGGGGTCCTACACCGGGGAGCTGTTTTTT
CASSPGSYTGELFF
>TRBJ1-1|TRBV5-4|-|16|-
TGTGCCAGCAGCCGACCTTACGACAGCATGAACACTGAAGCTTTCTTT
CASSRPYDSMNTEAFF
>TRBJ2-7|TRBV27|-|15|-
TGTGCCAGCTCAATGGGGCCTGCTCGCTCCTACGAGCAGTACTTC
CASSMGPARSYEQYF
>TRBJ2-2|TRBV7-3|-|14|-
TGTGCCAGCAGCACCCACCAGGGTAACGGGGAGCTGTTTTTT
CASSTHQGNGELFF
>TRBJ1-1|TRBV14|-|13|few
TGTGCCAGCAGCCAAGATCTTAGTGACAGGGCTTTCTTT
CASSQDLSDRAFF
>TRBJ2-5|TRBV18|-|12|-
TGTGCCAGCTCACCCCGGGGGGAGACCCAGTACTTC
CASSPRGETQYF
>TRBJ1-6|TRBV4-3|-|15|-
TGCGCCAGCAGCCAAGGACGACAGGAACCACGGCCCCTCCACTTT
CASSQGRQEPRPLHF
>TRBJ2-5|TRBV15|-|13|once
TGTGCCACCAGCAGAGATACAGGAAAGACCCAGTACTTC
CATSRDTGKTQYF
>TRBJ1-3|TRBV18|TRBD1|14|once
TGTGCCAGCTCAGCACAGGGGAATGGAAACACCATATATTTT
CASSAQGNGNTIYF
>TRBJ1-2|TRBV27|TRBD1|17|few
TGTGCCAGCGTGCCCAAGACAGGGCCTTTGGGTAACTATGGCTACACCTTC
CASVPKTGPLGNYGYTF
>TRBJ1-1|TRBV10-3|TRBD1|13|-
TGTGCCATACGGGACAGGGATGCCACTGAAGCTTTCTTT
CAIRDRDATEAFF
>TRBJ1-2|TRBV9|-|12|-
TGTGCCAGCAGCGCCAGGGTACGTGGCTACACCTTC
CASSARVRGYTF
>TRBJ2-7|TRBV27|TRBD2|16|-
TGTGCCAGCAGTGCTACTAGCGGCCTGAGCTCCTACGAGCAGTACTTC
CASSATSGLSSYEQYF
>TRBJ1-5|TRBV14|-|13|-
TGTGCCAGCAGCCAAGAGGCTAATCAGCCCCAGCATTTT
CASSQEANQPQHF
>TRBJ2-6|TRBV12-5|-|13|-
TGTGCTAGTGTAGCTTCTGGGGCCAACGTCCTGACTTTC
CASVASGANVLTF
>TRBJ2-7|TRBV15|-|15|-
TGTGCCACCAGCAGAAAGACGGCGGAGGTTGAAGAGCAGTACTTC
CATSRKTAEVEEQYF
>TRBJ1-4|TRBV7-3|-|19|-
TGTGCCAGCAGCTTAAAACCCATGACGTCGGGAGTCGGAAATGAAAAACTGTTTTTT
CASSLKPMTSGVGNEKLFF
>TRBJ1-3|TRBV19|-|17|once
TGTGCCAGTAGTATAGATGGCCCGTCTTACTCTGGAAACACCATATATTTT
CASSIDGPSYSGNTIYF
>TRBJ1-3|TRBV7-8|-|16|-
TGTGCCAGCAGCTTAATTCTCGGGGACTCTGGAAACACCATATATTTT
CASSLILGDSGNTIYF
>TRBJ1-6|TRBV19|-|16|-
TGTGCCAGTAGTATCGGTGGCGGTAACTATAATTCACCCCTCCACTTT
CASSIGGGNYNSPLHF
>TRBJ1-2|TRBV6-6|TRBD1|15|-
TGTGCCAGCATGGGACAGGGGACCTCTTACTATGGCTACACCTTC
CASMGQGTSYYGYTF
>TRBJ2-7|TRBV4-2|-|15|-
TGTGCCAGCAGCCAAAACGCCAACTCAGGGTTTGAGCAGTACTTC
CASSQNANSGFEQYF
>TRBJ2-3|TRBV7-8|-|11|-
TGTGCCAGCAGCCGACGAGATACGCAGTATTTT
CASSRRDTQYF
>TRBJ2-5|TRBV4-1|TRBD1|15|-
TGCGCCAGCAGCCAACAGGGACAGGTTGAAGAGACCCAGTACTTC
CASSQQGQVEETQYF
>TRBJ2-7|TRBV6-5|-|15|-
TGTGCCAGCAGCCCCACCGGGATAAGGGATTACGAGCAGTACTTC
CASSPTGIRDYEQYF
>TRBJ1-1|TRBV6-6|-|13|-
TGTGCCAGCAGTTACCAGGAGAACACTGAAGCTTTCTTT
CASSYQENTEAFF